Below, 29 T cell receptor beta chains from the same sample are listed, as sequenced in a study of molecular identifiers for immune sequencing clone quantification. MiXCR, applied by TCRdb to the PCR reads, yields one record per CDR3 protein. The sample shows hundreds of thousands of distinct CDR3 sequences, about 25% of them seen only once. Sequencing input: naive CD8+ T cells from blood, with Jurkat cell RNA spiked in. The sample's subset: FACS-sorted CD8+CD4-CCR7+CD45RA+ naive T cells. The receptors stem from a human donor in good health. Some libraries in this study had Jurkat cell RNA spiked in.

Concerning this clonotype itself: At one end the junction does not follow the germline gene, possibly because of a read error. CDR3 protein: CASSPLGPTGGSTYTQYF. DNA of the CDR3: TGTGCCAGCAGTCCCCTGGGCCCCACAGGGGGTAGCACATATACGCAATATTTT. The chain combines TRBV27 with TRBJ2-3, with 8 positions matching TRBD1. Germline assignment: CDR1 MNHEY and CDR2 SMNVEV (reference sequence). This CDR3 is built from 18 residues.

This clonotype has just a few counts. V gene TRBV6-2 or TRBV6-3 combines with J gene TRBJ2-5; unclear D gene. Germline CDR1 is MNHEY and CDR2 is SVGEGT. Trimming pared 3 bases from V and 0 bases from J, leaving 11 bases between. CDR3 size: 15 residues. CDR3 DNA sequence: TGTGCCAGCAGTTATGGCGTACGGAACCAAGAGACCCAGTACTTC. Translated: CASSYGVRNQETQYF.

The chain employs TRBV11-2 and TRBJ1-2; no clear D gene. Per the germline V gene, CDR1 is SGHAT and CDR2 is FQNNGV. The V and J ends lost 5 bases and 8 bases respectively, with 15 bases between them. This CDR3 has 13 amino acids. CDR3 sequence: CASSPTAGNGYTF. For the CDR3, the DNA is TGTGCCAGCAGCCCTACGGCAGGTAACGGCTACACCTTC.

This clonotype has a handful of counts. The J gene is TRBJ1-1, the V gene TRBV4-1, with 8 positions matching TRBD1. Germline CDR1 MGHRA, CDR2 YSYEKL. V shed 0 bases and J 1 base; nucleotides not matched to a gene: 4. There are 16 residues in the CDR3. The CDR3 protein is CASSQDVGQGNTEAFF. DNA of the CDR3: TGCGCCAGCAGCCAAGATGTTGGACAGGGGAACACTGAAGCTTTCTTT.

The chain carries TRBV4-3 and TRBJ1-2; possible D gene TRBD1, 5 bases. This CDR3 contains 14 residues. Germline V gene data show CDR1 as LGHNA and CDR2 as YSLEER. The ends were cut back, 0 bases at V and 5 bases at J, with 10 bases in the middle. CDR3 sequence: CASSQEMGDYGYTF. In nucleotides, the CDR3 is TGCGCCAGCAGCCAAGAGATGGGGGATTATGGCTACACCTTC.

The chain couples TRBV27 to TRBJ1-1; unclear D gene. The CDR3 length is 17 residues. The ends were cut back, 0 bases at V and 4 bases at J, with 18 bases in the middle. Germline V gene data show CDR1 as MNHEY and CDR2 as SMNVEV (reference sequence). The DNA of the CDR3 is TGTGCCAGCAGTTTATCAGCACCCAGGTCCGGGGTCACTGAAGCTTTCTTT. It yields the protein CASSLSAPRSGVTEAFF.

The chain carries TRBV11-2 and TRBJ2-1; unclear D gene. V lost 6 bases and J 8 bases, leaving 20 bases between the germline ends. The CDR3 extends over 15 amino acids. Germline V gene data show CDR1 as SGHAT and CDR2 as FQNNGV. As DNA, the CDR3 is TGTGCCAGCAGTTGGTCGAACGACGTAGGCCATGAGCAGTTCTTC. It translates to CASSWSNDVGHEQFF. The full variable domain, completed using reference TRBV11-2 and TRBJ2-1, is EAGVAQSPRYKIIEKRQSVAFWCNPISGHATLYWYQQILGQGPKLLIQFQNNGVVDDSQLPKDRFSAERLKGVDSTLKIQPAKLEDSAVYLCASSWSNDVGHEQFFGPGTRLTVL.

The chain recombines TRBV19 with TRBJ2-1, with no clear D. This CDR3 has 14 residues. Trimming removed 7 bases from V and 1 base from J, with 11 bases in between. The germline gives CDR1 LNHDA, CDR2 SQIVND (reference sequence). Written as DNA, the CDR3 is TGTGCCAGTACCTTGCCTGGGTCCTACAATGAGCAGTTCTTC. Protein product: CASTLPGSYNEQFF.

In its sample, this clonotype was seen a few times. This chain connects TRBV11-2 to TRBJ2-1, with 14 nucleotides matching TRBD2. Germline V CDR1 and CDR2: SGHAT, FQNNGV. J lost 6 bases, V lost 1 base, and 11 bases had no gene match. This CDR3 contains 19 residues. In DNA, the CDR3 is TGTGCCAGCAGCTTAGGAAGGGGGACTAGCGGGGGAAGGGGCAATGAGCAGTTCTTC. Protein sequence: CASSLGRGTSGGRGNEQFF.

On this clonotype itself: A single base separates this from a much larger clone, so it may be a read error. The chain has TRBV12-3 or TRBV12-4 and TRBJ2-2; perhaps TRBD2 as D (5 bases). V shed 8 bases and J shed 6 bases, with 16 bases lying between them. This CDR3 is 14 amino acids long. The CDR3 is CASPPPSRSGELFF. The CDR3 DNA reads as TGTGCCAGCCCTCCCCCTAGCAGGTCCGGGGAGCTGTTTTTT.

In nucleotides, the CDR3 is TGCAGCGTTGGCGAAAGTTCCTACGAGCAGTACTTC. Encoded protein: CSVGESSYEQYF. This chain connects TRBV29-1 to TRBJ2-7; no clear D. The CDR3 contains 12 residues. CDR1 SQVTM and CDR2 ANQGSEA come from the germline V gene. Trimming shortened V by 4 bases and J by 1 base, and 8 bases separated the two germline ends.

This clonotype was seen many times. The gene calls are TRBV5-6 and TRBJ1-1; no clear D. The CDR3 has 14 residues. Germline V gene sequence: CDR1 SGHDT, CDR2 YYEEEE. V lost 3 bases and J lost 2, with 11 bases in between. CDR3 DNA: TGTGCCAGCAGCTACCCGACGCCAAACACTGAAGCTTTCTTT. Translation gives CASSYPTPNTEAFF.

This clonotype was counted only a few times. The V gene is TRBV5-6, the J gene TRBJ2-1; D is unclear. V was clipped by 0 bases and J by 5 bases, with 9 bases between them. The germline CDR1 and CDR2 sequences are SGHDT and YYEEEE. CDR3 length equals 14 residues. In nucleotides, the CDR3 is TGTGCCAGCAGCTTGGTTCGACTGAACAATGAGCAGTTCTTC. Its protein product is CASSLVRLNNEQFF.

Worth noting for this clonotype: Germline and junction disagree at one end, which may indicate a read error. This chain uses TRBV30 with TRBJ2-6, with D perhaps matching TRBD1 (6 bases). Germline assignment: CDR1 GTSNPN and CDR2 SVGIG (reference sequence). The CDR3 length is 17 residues. The CDR3 spells CARSVLTGYVGANVLTF. CDR3 DNA: TGTGCCAGGAGTGTACTTACAGGGTATGTTGGGGCCAACGTCCTGACTTTC.

This clonotype has just a few counts. The rearrangement uses TRBV27 and TRBJ1-1; the D gene is possibly TRBD1 (5 bases). The CDR3 loop spans 13 amino acids. Trimming stripped 6 bases from V and 5 bases from J, with 13 bases between. Germline V gene data show CDR1 as MNHEY and CDR2 as SMNVEV (reference sequence). The CDR3 protein is CASRGGIRTEAFF. The CDR3 bases are TGTGCCAGCAGGGGGGGGATTAGGACTGAAGCTTTCTTT.

This rearrangement joins TRBV28 to TRBJ2-1; D is tentatively TRBD1 or TRBD2 (6 bases each). V was cut by 3 bases and J by 15 bases, with 15 bases left in between. The CDR3 has 12 amino acids. CDR1 and CDR2 (germline): MDHEN, SYDVKM. CDR3 amino acids: CASSLWGARRFF. CDR3 DNA sequence: TGTGCCAGCAGTTTGTGGGGGGCTCGCCGGTTCTTC.

The V and J genes are TRBV6-5 and TRBJ2-7, with D possibly TRBD2 on 5 matching bases. The germline V and J ends were trimmed by 0 bases and 3 bases, with 12 bases remaining between them. The V gene's germline CDR1 is MNHEY and CDR2 SVGAGI. The CDR3 contains 15 residues. The CDR3 region is CASSYSIDGGYEQYF. CDR3 coding DNA: TGTGCCAGCAGTTACTCGATTGACGGAGGCTACGAGCAGTACTTC.

This clonotype has only a few counts. V is TRBV18 and J is TRBJ1-3, with D unclear. Germline V gene lookup returns CDR1 KGHSH and CDR2 LQKENI. The CDR3 sequence is 15 residues long. V was clipped by 3 bases and J by 0 bases, with 9 bases between them. DNA of the CDR3: TGTGCCAGCTCACCGGACTGGAGCTCTGGAAACACCATATATTTT. This gives the protein CASSPDWSSGNTIYF.

This clonotype occurred a few times. The genes are TRBV10-3 and TRBJ2-3; the match to TRBD2 covers 8 bases. With V trimmed by 1 base and J by 1 base, 4 bases remained unmatched. This CDR3 contains 16 residues. Per germline, CDR1 ENHRY and CDR2 SYGVKD. The CDR3 region is CAISEFGGGRTDTQYF. Written as DNA, the CDR3 is TGTGCCATCAGTGAGTTCGGCGGGGGGCGCACAGATACGCAGTATTTT.

A few counts support this clonotype. The V call is TRBV20-1, the J call TRBJ2-7, with D possibly matching TRBD2 (5 bases). The CDR3 spans 15 residues. V was cut by 2 bases and J by 0 bases, with 14 bases left in between. Germline CDR1 reads DFQATT; CDR2 reads SNEGSKA (reference sequence). As DNA, the CDR3 is TGCAGTGCTAGACAAAGCGGCTCTGGCTCCTACGAGCAGTACTTC. Protein sequence: CSARQSGSGSYEQYF.

This chain connects TRBV29-1 to TRBJ2-7; D not resolved. CDR1 is SQVTM and CDR2 is ANQGSEA in the germline V gene. Trimming pared 6 bases from V and 2 bases from J, leaving 17 bases between. The CDR3 length is 14 residues. Here the CDR3 reads CSVPASSYTYEQYF. The CDR3 DNA reads TGCAGCGTCCCCGCGAGCTCCTATACCTACGAGCAGTACTTC.

This chain uses TRBV9 with TRBJ2-3; D is possibly TRBD1 or TRBD2 (7 bases each). This CDR3 is 17 amino acids long. The germline V gene encodes CDR1 SGDLS and CDR2 YYNGEE. V dropped 3 bases and J dropped 2 bases, with 19 bases sitting between them. As DNA, the CDR3 is TGTGCCAGCAGCGCCCGACAGGGAGGGGGTACCACAGATACGCAGTATTTT. Its translation is CASSARQGGGTTDTQYF.

This clonotype has a handful of counts. V gene TRBV30 combines with J gene TRBJ2-1; 10 nucleotides agree with TRBD1. The CDR3 contains 15 residues. CDR1 and CDR2 (germline): GTSNPN, SVGIG (reference sequence). V lost 0 bases and J lost 9; bases outside the gene matches: 8. The chain's CDR3 is CAWSVYGTGVSEQFF. The DNA for the CDR3 is TGTGCCTGGAGTGTTTACGGGACAGGGGTAAGTGAGCAGTTCTTC.

The chain is built from TRBV10-1 and TRBJ2-1; maybe TRBD2 (6 bases). V was clipped by 3 bases and J by 1 base, with 10 bases between them. CDR3 length: 15 amino acids. Germline CDR1 WNHNN, CDR2 SYGVQD (reference sequence). The CDR3 is CASSDAGLSYNEQFF. The CDR3 bases are TGCGCCAGCAGTGATGCGGGGTTATCCTACAATGAGCAGTTCTTC.

The chain couples TRBV12-3 or TRBV12-4 to TRBJ2-3, with TRBD2 matching 15 bases. V gave up 6 bases and J gave up 6 bases; unmatched junction bases: 4. This CDR3 is built from 15 residues. CDR3 coding DNA: TGTGCCAGCAGGGGACTAGCGGGGGGCCCCGATACGCAGTATTTT. Protein sequence: CASRGLAGGPDTQYF.

The table lists this clonotype with many counts. The CDR3 protein is CASSGRQGRTYEQYF. CDR3 in DNA: TGTGCCAGCAGCGGGAGACAGGGTAGAACCTACGAGCAGTACTTC. The chain links TRBV7-9 to TRBJ2-7, with TRBD1 matching over 7 bases. The CDR3 runs to 15 residues. Trimming removed 5 bases from V and 2 bases from J; junction bases left unmatched: 9. CDR1 is SEHNR and CDR2 is FQNEAQ in the germline V gene (reference sequence).

Regarding this clonotype: A much larger clone lies a single base off, so this may be a read error. The chain has TRBV7-9 and TRBJ2-7; the D call may be TRBD1 or TRBD2 (5 bases each). From germline, CDR1 is SEHNR and CDR2 FQNEAQ (reference sequence). V was trimmed by 5 bases and J by 8 bases, leaving 16 bases between them. CDR3 size: 13 residues. DNA of the CDR3: TGTGCCAGCAGCGTGGACGGGGCGTACAAGCAGTACTTC. Translated: CASSVDGAYKQYF.

J is TRBJ2-2 and V is TRBV5-6; 9 nucleotides align to TRBD2. This CDR3 spans 18 amino acids. With V trimmed by 1 base and J by 6 bases, 13 bases remained unmatched. Germline lookup yields CDR1 SGHDT and CDR2 YYEEEE. The CDR3 DNA reads TGTGCCAGCAGCTTGAGTGGGACTAGCCTCTATTATGCCGGGGAGCTGTTTTTT. Amino acid sequence: CASSLSGTSLYYAGELFF.

The genes are TRBV13 and TRBJ1-4, with 8 bases lining up with TRBD1. The germline V gene encodes CDR1 PRHDT and CDR2 FYEKMQ (reference sequence). V shed 6 bases and J 7 bases; nucleotides not matched to a gene: 7. The CDR3 length is 14 residues. CDR3 sequence: CASSQDRVGEKLFF. The CDR3 DNA sequence: TGTGCCAGCAGTCAGGACAGGGTGGGTGAAAAACTGTTTTTT. Full variable domain (missing parts from reference TRBV13 and TRBJ1-4): AAGVIQSPRHLIKEKRETATLKCYPIPRHDTVYWYQQGPGQDPQFLISFYEKMQSDKGSIPDRFSAQQFSDYHSELNMSSLELGDSALYFCASSQDRVGEKLFFGSGTQLSVL.